A single sample is the source of the 23 T cell receptor beta chains below, sequenced in a study of blood T cells in healthy people across ages. A second 7 to 11 cycle PCR used barcoded and J-beta primers. Each CDR3 protein gets one entry after TCRdb re-called the 5' RACE reads with MiXCR. The repertoire holds about 970,000 distinct CDR3 sequences, roughly half seen once, with over 20% in the top ten. The sample was blood. The source of these receptors is a woman aged 60-75 years in good health.

CDR3 sequence: CARTSSCEQYF. In DNA, the CDR3 is TGTGCCAGGACTAGCAGTTGCGAGCAGTACTTC. The gene calls are TRBV2 and TRBJ2-5; 7 positions match TRBD2. The J call may be wrong; the DNA end is better matched by TRBJ2-7. Germline lookup yields CDR1 SNHLY and CDR2 FYNNEI. The CDR3 is made up of 11 amino acids.

The gene calls are TRBV29-1 and TRBJ2-2, with TRBD2 matching 12 bases. Per the germline V gene, CDR1 is SQVTM and CDR2 is ANQGSEA. The CDR3 covers 13 residues. V lost 6 bases to trimming and J lost 7 bases; unmatched junction nucleotides: 3. DNA for the CDR3: TGCAGCGTCGGACTAGCGGGAAACGGGGAGCTGTTTTTT. It translates to CSVGLAGNGELFF.

This chain connects TRBV12-3 or TRBV12-4 to TRBJ1-1; D is unclear. The CDR3 consists of 13 residues. V was cut by 8 bases and J by 2 bases, with 12 bases left in between. The CDR3 loop reads CASRPPQNTEAFF. The CDR3 DNA is TGTGCCAGCCGGCCCCCTCAAAACACTGAAGCTTTCTTT.

V gene TRBV10-1 combines with J gene TRBJ2-5; TRBD2 agrees at 7 bases. CDR1 and CDR2 from the germline V gene are WNHNN and SYGVQD (reference sequence). CDR3 length: 13 residues. V shed 8 bases, J shed 11 bases, and the junction held 14 bases outside the gene matches. CDR3 nucleotide sequence: TGCGCCAGCGGGGGGACTATGGAAAATGAGCAGTACTTC. Protein product: CASGGTMENEQYF.

Points on this clonotype: Germline is not matched at one junction end, which may reflect a read error. The V and J genes are TRBV10-3 and TRBJ1-4; unclear D gene. Germline CDR1 is ENHRY and CDR2 is SYGVKD. This CDR3 has 13 amino acids. CDR3 loop: CATSPRTEEKLFF. CDR3 coding DNA: TGTGCCACCAGTCCTCGGACTGAGGAAAAACTGTTTTTT.

The chain recombines TRBV19 with TRBJ2-7; D is possibly TRBD1 (6 bases). Germline loops: CDR1 LNHDA, CDR2 SQIVND (reference sequence). With 3 bases removed from V and 3 bases from J, the gap between germline ends came to 15 bases. There are 15 residues in the CDR3. The CDR3 region has the DNA TGTGCCAGTAGTATCTCGGTACAGGGTATCTACGAGCAGTACTTC. Protein product: CASSISVQGIYEQYF.

The rearrangement uses TRBV20-1 and TRBJ2-3; no clear D gene. V was trimmed by 4 bases and J by 0 bases, leaving 11 bases between them. This CDR3 has 14 residues. CDR1 DFQATT and CDR2 SNEGSKA come from the germline V gene (reference sequence). CDR3 nucleotide sequence: TGCAGTGCTACCTTTGGCGGTAGCACAGATACGCAGTATTTT. Translation gives CSATFGGSTDTQYF.

This chain joins TRBV15 and TRBJ1-2, with D tentatively TRBD1 (5 bases). In germline, CDR1 is LNHNV, CDR2 YYDKDF (reference sequence). V was cut by 3 bases and J by 0 bases, with 11 bases left in between. The length of the CDR3 is 15 residues. In DNA, the CDR3 is TGTGCCACCAGCAGTACCAGGGCCGCTAACTATGGCTACACCTTC. This codes for CATSSTRAANYGYTF.

The genes are TRBV7-9 and TRBJ2-5; D not resolved. Germline V CDR1 and CDR2: SEHNR, FQNEAQ (reference sequence). V gave up 5 bases and J gave up 5 bases, with 12 bases separating them. CDR3 size: 13 residues. The CDR3 DNA sequence: TGTGCCAGCAGCACGCTGGGTAGGGAGACCCAGTACTTC. It translates to CASSTLGRETQYF.

Remarks on this clonotype: Its ends do not fully match the called genes, so a read error is possible. The chain employs TRBV5-1 and TRBJ2-3; TRBD2 matches 9 bases. Per germline, CDR1 SGHRS and CDR2 YFSETQ. The CDR3 runs 14 residues. Here the CDR3 DNA reads TGTGCCAGCAGCGGGGGGCGAGCCACAGATACGCAGTATTTT. It yields the protein CASSGGRATDTQYF.

This chain joins TRBV4-2 and TRBJ2-3, with 10 bases aligning to TRBD2. The trim removed 0 bases at V and 4 bases at J, leaving 4 bases unmatched. The CDR3 is made up of 16 amino acids. Germline CDR1 reads LGHNA; CDR2 reads YNFKEQ. The CDR3 loop is CASSQESGRGADTQYF. The CDR3 nucleotides read TGTGCCAGCAGCCAAGAGAGCGGGAGGGGGGCAGATACGCAGTATTTT.

The chain employs TRBV2 and TRBJ2-1, with D possibly matching TRBD1 (6 bases). This CDR3 spans 14 amino acids. CDR1 and CDR2 from the germline V gene are SNHLY and FYNNEI. V was shortened by 7 bases and J by 9 bases, with 19 bases between the two germline ends. The CDR3 DNA follows: TGTGCCAGCAACGGAAGGGTTGGGGGCGGTGAGCAGTTCTTC. Protein sequence: CASNGRVGGGEQFF.

Only a few counts were recorded for this clonotype. The genes are TRBV6-2 or TRBV6-3 and TRBJ2-7; D unclear. The CDR3 totals 14 residues. Trimming cost V 0 bases and J 2 bases, with 8 bases left between them. Germline-derived CDR1 and CDR2 are MNHEY and SVGEGT. CDR3 in amino acids: CASSYSYSPYEQYF. DNA of the CDR3: TGTGCCAGCAGTTACTCGTACAGCCCCTACGAGCAGTACTTC.

The chain has TRBV7-2 and TRBJ1-4, with TRBD1 as a possible D gene (6 bases). CDR3 length: 16 residues. CDR1 is SGHTA, CDR2 FQGNSA, per germline. V lost 1 base and J lost 1, with 10 bases in between. CDR3 amino acids: CASSLDGDITNEKLFF. CDR3 in DNA: TGTGCCAGCAGCTTAGATGGGGACATAACTAATGAAAAACTGTTTTTT.

The CDR3 bases are TGCAGTGCTAGATCCGGGCCGGCCGCGGCCGGGGAGCTGTTTTTT. This translates into CSARSGPAAAGELFF. V and J are TRBV20-1 and TRBJ2-2; D uncertain. Trimming shortened V by 2 bases and J by 6 bases, and 16 bases separated the two germline ends. Germline lookup yields CDR1 DFQATT and CDR2 SNEGSKA (reference sequence). The CDR3 covers 15 residues.

J is TRBJ2-7 and V is TRBV28, with a weak D call TRBD1 (5 bases). The J call is in doubt because the DNA end fits TRBJ2-5 better. The CDR3 has 13 residues. The germline V gene has CDR1 MDHEN and CDR2 SYDVKM. The CDR3 DNA reads as TGTGCCAGCAGTGTCCTTTGGGGCGAGACCCAGTACTTC. Amino acids: CASSVLWGETQYF.

V usage is TRBV20-1 and J usage is TRBJ2-3, with TRBD2 identical over 10 bases. The J segment lost 0 bases and the V segment lost 7 bases, leaving 13 bases of the junction unmatched. This CDR3 comprises 17 residues. Germline V lookup: CDR1 DFQATT, CDR2 SNEGSKA (reference sequence). The CDR3 reads CSVDPQAGGFSTDTQYF. CDR3 in DNA: TGCAGTGTCGACCCGCAAGCGGGAGGGTTCAGCACAGATACGCAGTATTTT.

The chain recombines TRBV28 with TRBJ2-5, with TRBD2 identical over 9 bases. The J call is doubtful: the DNA matches TRBJ2-7 better. Per the germline V gene, CDR1 is MDHEN and CDR2 is SYDVKM. This CDR3 region has 14 residues. The CDR3 loop reads CASSRTSVGNEQYF. The CDR3 DNA is TGTGCCAGCAGTCGGACTAGCGTGGGGAACGAGCAGTACTTC.

This clonotype appeared a few times. The chain employs TRBV7-9 and TRBJ2-5; the match to TRBD1 covers 8 bases. CDR3 size: 16 residues. V lost 5 bases and J lost 2; bases outside the gene matches: 10. Germline V gene lookup returns CDR1 SEHNR and CDR2 FQNEAQ (reference sequence). CDR3 bases: TGTGCCAGCAGCCCCCATTTTGGACAGGGACAAGAGACCCAGTACTTC. Translated, it gives CASSPHFGQGQETQYF.

Only one count was recorded for this clonotype. The chain couples TRBV28 to TRBJ2-1; no firm D call. V lost 2 bases and J lost 2, with 7 bases in between. From germline, CDR1 is MDHEN and CDR2 SYDVKM. This CDR3 region has 14 residues. CDR3 loop: CASSLSATYNEQFF. For the CDR3, the DNA is TGTGCCAGCAGTTTAAGCGCTACCTACAATGAGCAGTTCTTC.

The table lists this clonotype with a few counts. The rearrangement uses TRBV27 and TRBJ2-1; tentatively, D is TRBD1 (5 bases). The CDR3 extends over 16 amino acids. Trimming stripped 1 base from V and 6 bases from J, with 16 bases between. Germline V gene lookup returns CDR1 MNHEY and CDR2 SMNVEV (reference sequence). As DNA, the CDR3 is TGTGCCAGCAGTTTATTAGGGGTAGGTGGGTCCAATGAGCAGTTCTTC. This gives the protein CASSLLGVGGSNEQFF.

The V gene is TRBV20-1, the J gene TRBJ2-1; maybe TRBD2 (7 bases). The DNA end lines up better with TRBJ2-7; the J call may be wrong. Germline V lookup: CDR1 DFQATT, CDR2 SNEGSKA (reference sequence). The CDR3 covers 15 residues. CDR3 DNA sequence: TGCAGTGCTAGGAGGGGGGGGAGTGGCTACAATGAGCAGTACTTC. Its protein product is CSARRGGSGYNEQYF.

This clonotype was counted only a few times. The rearrangement joins TRBV6-2 or TRBV6-3 to TRBJ1-2, with D tentatively TRBD1 (6 bases). The CDR3 spans 13 residues. Germline V lookup: CDR1 MNHEY, CDR2 SVGEGT. V was pared by 9 bases and J by 8 bases, with 19 bases between. The CDR3 region has the DNA TGTGCCAGTAGACAGGACGACGTTGGAGGCTACACCTTC. It translates to CASRQDDVGGYTF.